Shown below are 12 T cell receptor beta chains from a single sample sequenced in a study of blood T cell repertoires in COVID-19. TCRdb's table, derived via immunoSEQ multiplex PCR, lists solely in-frame clones and lacks some. The sample comprises more than 150,000 clones, 78% of which are singletons, and about 2.8% rests with the top ten. Sequencing was performed on peripheral blood. The origin of the receptors is a woman of 80 years or more with active or convalescent COVID-19.

The chain uses TRBV28 and TRBJ2-7, with D possibly being TRBD1 (5 bases). CDR1 is MDHEN and CDR2 is SYDVKM in the germline V gene. V was pared by 3 bases and J by 2 bases, with 14 bases between. CDR3 length equals 15 residues. This CDR3 is CASSFRRTMTYEQYF. CDR3 coding DNA: TGTGCCAGCAGTTTTCGCAGGACAATGACCTACGAGCAGTACTTC.

In this sample, this clone turned up once. The rearrangement uses TRBV28 and TRBJ1-2, with TRBD1 matching 12 bases. Germline loops: CDR1 MDHEN, CDR2 SYDVKM. V was clipped by 6 bases and J by 4 bases; unmatched bases: 12. This CDR3 contains 17 residues. DNA of the CDR3: TGTGCCAGCAGCAAGGGACAGGGGGCCCGAGTTGTCTATGGCTACACCTTC. It yields the protein CASSKGQGARVVYGYTF.

This chain connects TRBV7-6 to TRBJ2-3; D remains ambiguous. The CDR3 sequence is 13 residues long. CDR1 and CDR2 (germline): SGHVS, FNYEAQ. Trimming shortened V by 2 bases and J by 2 bases, and 5 bases separated the two germline ends. The CDR3 loop is CASSLPYTDTQYF. The CDR3 DNA reads TGTGCCAGCAGCTTACCGTACACAGATACGCAGTATTTT.

In this sample, this clone turned up a few times. The rearrangement links TRBV6-5 to TRBJ1-6; 10 bases match TRBD1. The CDR3 is made up of 14 amino acids. The germline CDR1 and CDR2 sequences are MNHEY and SVGAGI. Unmatched junction bases numbered 4, after V lost 7 bases and J lost 7 bases. In DNA, the CDR3 is TGTGCCAGCACCCGGGACAGGGGCAATTCACCCCTCCACTTT. It specifies CASTRDRGNSPLHF.

This clone was counted a few times. The gene calls are TRBV7-2 and TRBJ1-1; a weak D match, TRBD1 (6 bases). The CDR3 contains 15 residues. The germline gives CDR1 SGHTA, CDR2 FQGNSA. V was pared by 4 bases and J by 1 base, with 13 bases between. The CDR3 here is CASSSSPQGNTEAFF. CDR3 bases: TGTGCCAGCAGCTCCTCCCCACAGGGGAACACTGAAGCTTTCTTT.

This clone showed up just once. The chain carries TRBV20-1 and TRBJ2-2; tentatively, D is TRBD2 (7 bases). The CDR3 length is 14 residues. V lost 3 bases and J 4 bases, leaving 12 bases between the germline ends. CDR1 and CDR2 (germline): DFQATT, SNEGSKA (reference sequence). For the CDR3, the DNA is TGCAGTGCTAGTCAGGGGAGGGGCACCGGGGAGCTGTTTTTT. Translated: CSASQGRGTGELFF.

The V and J genes are TRBV14 and TRBJ1-5, with TRBD1 matching over 8 bases. CDR1 SGHDN and CDR2 FVKESK come from the germline V gene. With 4 bases clipped from V and 6 bases from J, the junction kept 14 bases outside the gene matches. This CDR3 has 17 residues. CDR3 sequence reads: CASSLMSPTGVSQPQHF. As DNA, the CDR3 is TGTGCCAGCAGCCTAATGAGCCCGACAGGGGTGAGTCAGCCCCAGCATTTT.

V is TRBV27 and J is TRBJ1-5, with 7 bases lining up with TRBD1. V lost 8 bases to trimming and J lost 2 bases; unmatched junction nucleotides: 12. The CDR3 runs to 16 residues. The germline V gene has CDR1 MNHEY and CDR2 SMNVEV (reference sequence). Here the CDR3 reads CASADREIIRNQPQHF. The DNA of the CDR3 is TGTGCCAGCGCTGACAGGGAAATTATTCGCAATCAGCCCCAGCATTTT.

V usage is TRBV6-5 and J usage is TRBJ1-2, with D maybe TRBD1 (6 bases). CDR1 and CDR2 from the germline V gene are MNHEY and SVGAGI. V was clipped by 6 bases and J by 7 bases, with 15 bases between them. The CDR3 spans 13 residues. CDR3 sequence reads: CASSPGTRGGYTF. As DNA, the CDR3 is TGTGCCAGCAGCCCCGGGACACGGGGTGGCTACACCTTC.

This chain connects TRBV24-1 to TRBJ2-2, with 8 bases aligning to TRBD1. Germline trimming cut 0 bases from V and 3 bases from J; bases unmatched to any gene: 5. The CDR3 is 17 residues long. Germline V CDR1 and CDR2: KGHDR, SFDVKD. The CDR3 region has the DNA TGTGCCACCAGTGATTTGCCCCAGGGGGCGTACACCGGGGAGCTGTTTTTT. Translation gives CATSDLPQGAYTGELFF.

This chain links TRBV9 with TRBJ1-3; D is undetermined. This CDR3 region has 13 residues. The germline gives CDR1 SGDLS, CDR2 YYNGEE. With 4 bases removed from V and 0 bases from J, the gap between germline ends came to 5 bases. In DNA form, the CDR3 reads TGTGCCAGCAGCCCTCGCTCTGGAAACACCATATATTTT. It yields the protein CASSPRSGNTIYF.

The table lists this clone with a count of one. The chain couples TRBV27 to TRBJ2-3; 7 bases agree with TRBD1. CDR1 is MNHEY, CDR2 SMNVEV, per germline (reference sequence). This CDR3 spans 14 amino acids. V lost 6 bases, J lost 2 bases, and 5 bases stayed unmatched. CDR3 residues: CASRKQGYTDTQYF. As DNA, the CDR3 is TGTGCCAGCAGGAAACAGGGGTACACAGATACGCAGTATTTT.